The 22 T cell receptor beta chains below come from one sample, sequenced in a study of T cells in Graves' hyperthyroidism and ophthalmopathy. Amplification of TCR beta CDR3 regions used RNA as the template. Using the HTBI primer set, a first-round RT-PCR was run on the TCR CDR3. TCRdb fed the multiplex PCR reads into MiXCR, producing one record per CDR3 protein. The sample holds about 840,000 distinct CDR3 sequences, 38% seen once. Specimen: blood. The receptors shown here come from a man younger than 35 with Graves' hyperthyroidism.

The rearrangement joins TRBV2 to TRBJ2-7; 7 nucleotides agree with TRBD1. The CDR3 is 16 amino acids. Germline CDR1 and CDR2: SNHLY and FYNNEI. V shed 6 bases and J 0 bases; nucleotides not matched to a gene: 11. The CDR3 coding sequence is TGTGCCAGCAGACTCCTCCGGACAGGTATCTCCTACGAGCAGTACTTC. This encodes CASRLLRTGISYEQYF. Together with reference TRBV2 and TRBJ2-7, the CDR3 gives the full variable domain: EPEVTQTPSHQVTQMGQEVILRCVPISNHLYFYWYRQILGQKVEFLVSFYNNEISEKSEIFDDQFSVERPDGSNFTLKIRSTKLEDSAMYFCASRLLRTGISYEQYFGPGTRLTVT.

This clonotype was observed a single time. The V and J genes are TRBV7-2 and TRBJ2-7, with TRBD1 matching 10 bases. CDR3 length: 16 amino acids. With V trimmed by 1 base and J by 4 bases, 7 bases remained unmatched. The germline V gene has CDR1 SGHTA and CDR2 FQGNSA. CDR3 residues: CASSLVVGQGQYEQYF. CDR3 bases: TGTGCCAGCAGCTTAGTGGTGGGACAGGGGCAGTACGAGCAGTACTTC.

V gene TRBV19 combines with J gene TRBJ1-1, with 10 bases matching TRBD1. The CDR3 consists of 15 residues. Trimming cost V 7 bases and J 4 bases; bases outside gene matches: 9. The germline gives CDR1 LNHDA, CDR2 SQIVND (reference sequence). The CDR3 loop reads CASIRRTGGSTEAFF. In nucleotides, the CDR3 is TGTGCCAGTATCCGAAGGACAGGGGGGAGCACTGAAGCTTTCTTT. The entire variable domain, with the rest obtained from reference TRBV19 and TRBJ1-1, is as follows: DGGITQSPKYLFRKEGQNVTLSCEQNLNHDAMYWYRQDPGQGLRLIYYSQIVNDFQKGDIAEGYSVSREKKESFPLTVTSAQKNPTAFYLCASIRRTGGSTEAFFGQGTRLTVV.

This clonotype has a count of ten or more. V is TRBV29-1 and J is TRBJ2-7; unclear D gene. The germline V gene has CDR1 SQVTM and CDR2 ANQGSEA. Trimming removed 2 bases from V and 6 bases from J, with 14 bases in between. This CDR3 region has 13 residues. The CDR3 coding sequence is TGCAGCGTTGAAACGGGTTTGGGATCCGAGCAGTACTTC. Its protein is CSVETGLGSEQYF.

The V and J genes are TRBV5-5 and TRBJ2-5, with D possibly being TRBD1 (5 bases). The CDR3 contains 13 residues. The germline V gene has CDR1 SGHKS and CDR2 YYEKEE (reference sequence). Trimming pared 5 bases from V and 0 bases from J, leaving 8 bases between. The CDR3 sequence: CASRPGYQETQYF. In nucleotides, the CDR3 is TGTGCCAGCAGGCCAGGGTACCAAGAGACCCAGTACTTC. The full variable domain, its missing parts supplied by reference TRBV5-5 and TRBJ2-5, is DAGVTQSPTHLIKTRGQQVTLRCSPISGHKSVSWYQQVLGQGPQFIFQYYEKEERGRGNFPDRFSARQFPNYSSELNVNALLLGDSALYLCASRPGYQETQYFGPGTRLLVL.

On this clonotype: No conserved phenylalanine or tryptophan ends this CDR3, so it is likely a read error. The chain is built from TRBV2 and TRBJ2-2, with D unresolved. The CDR3 totals 13 residues. Per germline, CDR1 SNHLY and CDR2 FYNNEI. The V gene lost 4 bases and the J gene lost 2 bases, with 5 bases spanning the gap. The chain's CDR3 is CASSVGNTGELFS. CDR3 nucleotide sequence: TGTGCCAGCAGTGTGGGAAACACCGGGGAGCTGTTTTCT.

This clonotype came up many times. The rearrangement links TRBV4-1 to TRBJ1-6; 9 positions agree with TRBD1. CDR3 size: 18 residues. CDR1 is MGHRA, CDR2 YSYEKL, per germline. Trimming at V came to 4 bases and at J to 7 bases, leaving 14 bases not matched to a gene. The CDR3 nucleotides read TGCGCCAGCAGCCCCACCTCGCCTCGGACAGGGGACAATTCACCCCTCCACTTT. It encodes CASSPTSPRTGDNSPLHF.

This chain uses TRBV9 with TRBJ2-3, with 7 bases lining up with TRBD2. Trimming removed 0 bases from V and 0 bases from J; junction bases left unmatched: 4. CDR1 and CDR2 (germline): SGDLS, YYNGEE. The CDR3 has 16 residues. The CDR3: CASSVEPSGSTDTQYF. The DNA of the CDR3 is TGTGCCAGCAGCGTAGAGCCTAGCGGTAGCACAGATACGCAGTATTTT.

The V gene is TRBV6-4, the J gene TRBJ2-1; D unresolved. Germline loops: CDR1 MRHNA, CDR2 SNTAGT. Trimming removed 2 bases from V and 4 bases from J, with 15 bases in between. The CDR3 is 16 amino acids. CDR3: CASSDQGQIFYNEQFF. The CDR3 DNA sequence: TGTGCCAGCAGTGACCAAGGCCAGATATTTTACAATGAGCAGTTCTTC.

This clonotype was detected ten times or more. The genes are TRBV25-1 and TRBJ2-5, with 7 bases that match TRBD2. Germline assignment: CDR1 MGHDK and CDR2 SYGVNS. The CDR3 extends over 16 amino acids. V dropped 1 base and J dropped 4; count of bases not matched to a gene: 9. The CDR3 coding sequence is TGTGCCAGCAGTGAATCGGGAGGAGGGGCTCGAGAGACCCAGTACTTC. This encodes CASSESGGGARETQYF. Filled out from reference TRBV25-1 and TRBJ2-5, the complete variable domain reads EADIYQTPRYLVIGTGKKITLECSQTMGHDKMYWYQQDPGMELHLIHYSYGVNSTEKGDLSSESTVSRIRTEHFPLTLESARPSHTSQYLCASSESGGGARETQYFGPGTRLLVL.

The chain carries TRBV6-4 and TRBJ2-2, with D perhaps matching TRBD2 (5 bases). The CDR3 has 13 amino acids. Looked up from germline, CDR1 is MRHNA and CDR2 is SNTAGT. Trimming cost V 2 bases and J 5 bases, with 6 bases left between them. The CDR3 sequence: CASSDTGTGELFF. In nucleotides, the CDR3 is TGTGCCAGCAGTGACACGGGGACCGGGGAGCTGTTTTTT.

This clonotype was detected once. This rearrangement joins TRBV20-1 to TRBJ2-7; D gene unclear. Germline values: CDR1 DFQATT, CDR2 SNEGSKA (reference sequence). Trimming stripped 0 bases from V and 4 bases from J, with 16 bases between. There are 15 residues in the CDR3. The CDR3 DNA reads TGCAGTGCTAGAGATAATACATATCGGGCTTACGAGCAGTACTTC. Translated, it gives CSARDNTYRAYEQYF.

Of note for this clonotype: Likely a read error: the CDR3 ends without its conserved phenylalanine or tryptophan. No DNA is shown, since the ends of the CDR3 on it are uncertain; the CDR3 is the one TCRdb lists. The chain couples TRBV15 to TRBJ1-6. Germline CDR1 and CDR2: LNHNV and YYDKDF (reference sequence). The CDR3 length equals 13 residues, ends included. Here the CDR3 reads CATSRVTNSPLQS.

The chain uses TRBV7-2 and TRBJ2-5; D is unclear. V lost 1 base to trimming and J lost 7 bases, with 10 bases between them. The CDR3 extends over 13 amino acids. The germline CDR1 and CDR2 sequences are SGHTA and FQGNSA. This CDR3 is CASSLGEWLTQYF. In nucleotides, the CDR3 is TGTGCCAGCAGCTTAGGGGAATGGCTGACCCAGTACTTC.

The J gene is TRBJ2-7, the V gene TRBV2, with 14 bases lining up with TRBD2. V shed 6 bases and J 1 base; nucleotides not matched to a gene: 8. CDR1 and CDR2 from the germline V gene are SNHLY and FYNNEI. The CDR3 loop spans 17 amino acids. The CDR3 nucleotides read TGTGCCAGCAGCGAGGGACTAGCGGGAGACAGGTCCTACGAGCAGTACTTC. Protein product: CASSEGLAGDRSYEQYF.

The rearrangement links TRBV10-3 to TRBJ1-5, with unresolved D. The CDR3 extends over 16 amino acids. The V end lost 10 bases, the J end lost 1 base, and 20 bases lay between the germline ends. From germline, CDR1 is ENHRY and CDR2 SYGVKD. DNA for the CDR3: TGTGCCAGCAGAACAGAGCAACATCGAAGCAATCAGCCCCAGCATTTT. Translating it yields CASRTEQHRSNQPQHF.

The CDR3 is CSALRGGGIGELFF. The CDR3 DNA sequence: TGCAGTGCTTTAAGGGGGGGAGGGATCGGGGAGCTGTTTTTT. The rearrangement joins TRBV20-1 to TRBJ2-2, with a weak D call TRBD2 (7 bases). CDR3 length equals 14 residues. CDR1 and CDR2 (germline): DFQATT, SNEGSKA (reference sequence). Trimming stripped 5 bases from V and 7 bases from J, with 17 bases between.

Only a few counts were recorded for this clonotype. V gene TRBV6-1 combines with J gene TRBJ1-1; D call uncertain. Germline assignment: CDR1 MNHNS and CDR2 SASEGT. The CDR3 spans 11 residues. The V end was cut by 7 bases, the J end by 10 bases, with 13 bases between. For the CDR3, the DNA is TGTGCCAGCACCCCCGGCGCAGTAGCTTTCTTT. Translating gives CASTPGAVAFF.

This clonotype was recorded a few times. The chain couples TRBV12-3 or TRBV12-4 to TRBJ1-2; D is uncertain. Trimming cost V 1 base and J 4 bases, with 10 bases left between them. The CDR3 is 14 residues long. The CDR3 reads CASSLGQELYGYTF. The CDR3 nucleotides are TGTGCCAGCAGTTTAGGGCAGGAGCTCTATGGCTACACCTTC.

There are a few counts of this clonotype. The V and J genes are TRBV7-2 and TRBJ2-7; 7 nucleotides align to TRBD1. The CDR3 extends over 15 amino acids. V lost 3 bases and J lost 3; bases outside the gene matches: 8. Germline CDR1 reads SGHTA; CDR2 reads FQGNSA. For the CDR3, the DNA is TGTGCCAGCAGCTTCGAACGACAGGGTTTCTACGAGCAGTACTTC. Protein product: CASSFERQGFYEQYF.

The chain is built from TRBV10-3 and TRBJ2-2; 9 bases are a match to TRBD1. The CDR3 loop spans 15 amino acids. The germline CDR1 and CDR2 sequences are ENHRY and SYGVKD. J lost 10 bases, V lost 10 bases, and 16 bases had no gene match. The CDR3 DNA reads TGTGCCACAAAATCGGGGACAGGGCTTATCGAGGAGCTGTTTTTT. Its protein product is CATKSGTGLIEELFF.

This clonotype was observed many times. V usage is TRBV20-1 and J usage is TRBJ2-5, with D possibly matching TRBD2 (6 bases). Deletions cut 5 bases from V and 4 bases from J, with 11 bases between. Germline CDR1 DFQATT, CDR2 SNEGSKA (reference sequence). The CDR3 is 12 residues long. In nucleotides, the CDR3 is TGCAGTGCTGGAACGGAGGGAGAGACCCAGTACTTC. Its translation is CSAGTEGETQYF.